The clone carrying this T cell receptor beta chain was counted at least ten times. These data are taken from a study of blood T cells in healthy people across ages. The trim removed 7 bases at V and 4 bases at J, leaving 10 bases unmatched. The CDR3 covers 15 residues. Germline CDR1 reads MNHNY; CDR2 reads SVGAGI (reference sequence). Through a sample-barcoded 5' primer and a J-beta primer mix, a second PCR was run for roughly 6 to 12 cycles. The authors tagged each cDNA molecule using a template-switch adaptor with 12 random nucleotides. A single record per CDR3 protein comes from TCRdb applying MiXCR to the 5' RACE reads. Of some 640,000 distinct CDR3 sequences in the sample, less than 35% were seen once. Individuals who donated were healthy Caucasians from Russia aged roughly 6 to 100.

The TCR was taken from a woman older than 75 in good health. This chain links TRBV6-6 with TRBJ2-3, with 8 bases matching TRBD1. Specimen: blood. CDR3 bases: TGTGCCAGCACTCTGGGCAGGGGGCGCGCAGATACGCAGTATTTT. Encoded protein: CASTLGRGRADTQYF.